Listed here is a single T cell receptor beta chain. What it recognizes is unknown. V lost 0 bases, J lost 6 bases, and 6 bases lay in between. Germline V gene sequence: CDR1 SGDLS, CDR2 YYNGEE. The CDR3 is 13 amino acids. This sample was taken from a study of T cell repertoires in cytomegalovirus infection. At the level of the study: Peptides in the study included HLA-C-restricted and HLA-B-restricted CMV epitopes. A matching HLA type, together with CMV infection, was signaled by public TCR beta signatures. Study observations and caveats: The ex vivo response showed dominance by HLA-C-restricted CMV-specific TCR beta clonotypes. Of the TCR beta families, the public ones yielded a cumulative frequency that identified carriers of CMV plus the relevant HLA.

TCRdb processed the reads anew with MiXCR; each CDR3 protein has one entry. In the table there are about 920,000 distinct CDR3 sequences, about a third of which are singletons. This sequence joins TRBV9 and TRBJ2-2; D gene unclear. The receptor was isolated from a human donor in good health (CMV status not recorded). Some clones in this sample may be carry-over from other donors' samples. Specimen: cultured CD8+ T cells from PBMCs, collected from culture after CMV antigen stimulation. The CDR3 DNA reads as TGTGCCAGCAGCGTAGGGGCCTCCGGGGAGCTGTTTTTT. Its translation is CASSVGASGELFF.